Following are 18 T cell receptor beta chains from one sample sequenced in a study of blood T cell repertoires in COVID-19. Sequencing used immunoSEQ multiplex PCR; TCRdb keeps in-frame clones, though not all of them. The sample has around 170,000 clones, 60% to 80% seen once. The sequencing sample was made of PBMCs or T cells enriched from blood (not recorded which). The receptors originated from a man in his sixties who had been exposed to COVID-19.

This clone has a single count. The CDR3 DNA follows: TGTGCCAGCAGCCCCGGGACTAGCGGAGGACCTTACGAGCAGTACTTC. Translated, it gives CASSPGTSGGPYEQYF. The chain couples TRBV5-4 to TRBJ2-7; 11 bases map to TRBD2. V shed 4 bases and J 4 bases; nucleotides not matched to a gene: 10. The CDR3 is 16 residues long. Germline loops: CDR1 SGHNT, CDR2 YYREEE (reference sequence).

The genes are TRBV9 and TRBJ2-1, with 11 bases aligning to TRBD2. Trimming removed 2 bases from V and 0 bases from J; junction bases left unmatched: 10. Germline V CDR1 and CDR2: SGDLS, YYNGEE. CDR3 length: 19 residues. The CDR3 protein is CASSVHLAGGLSSYNEQFF. In nucleotides, the CDR3 is TGTGCCAGCAGCGTTCACCTAGCGGGAGGTCTCAGCTCCTACAATGAGCAGTTCTTC.

This clone was picked up a small number of times. This chain links TRBV6-2 or TRBV6-3 with TRBJ1-1; perhaps TRBD1 as D (5 bases). This CDR3 has 13 amino acids. The V end was cut by 0 bases, the J end by 12 bases, with 14 bases between. Germline loops: CDR1 MNHEY, CDR2 SVGEGT. CDR3 residues: CASSYSSGNPPFF. The CDR3 DNA is TGTGCCAGCAGTTACTCGTCAGGGAATCCGCCTTTCTTT.

This chain connects TRBV7-2 to TRBJ2-3, with D possibly being TRBD1 (5 bases). V lost 4 bases and J lost 1, with 9 bases in between. Germline CDR1 SGHTA, CDR2 FQGNSA. The CDR3 is made up of 14 amino acids. The CDR3 protein is CASSSDSRTDTQYF. In DNA form, the CDR3 reads TGTGCCAGCAGCTCCGACAGCCGCACAGATACGCAGTATTTT.

The chain has TRBV9 and TRBJ1-1, with 7 bases matching TRBD1. Unmatched junction bases numbered 5, after V lost 0 bases and J lost 6 bases. Germline V gives CDR1 SGDLS, CDR2 YYNGEE. This CDR3 has 14 amino acids. The CDR3 bases are TGTGCCAGCAGCGTAGTGGCAGGGGGGCCTGAAGCTTTCTTT. This sequence encodes CASSVVAGGPEAFF.

The V gene is TRBV24-1, the J gene TRBJ2-7; D remains ambiguous. Germline assignment: CDR1 KGHDR and CDR2 SFDVKD. The CDR3 is made up of 11 amino acids. The ends were cut back, 3 bases at V and 7 bases at J, with 6 bases in the middle. CDR3 sequence reads: CATSDPREQYF. DNA of the CDR3: TGTGCCACCAGTGATCCCAGGGAGCAGTACTTC.

This chain joins TRBV11-2 and TRBJ2-7; possible D gene TRBD2, 5 bases. The CDR3 runs to 16 residues. CDR1 and CDR2 from the germline V gene are SGHAT and FQNNGV. V shed 5 bases and J shed 1 base, with 18 bases lying between them. CDR3 DNA sequence: TGTGCCAGCAGCCTAGGCCGGGGAATGTCTTCCTACGAGCAGTACTTC. This encodes CASSLGRGMSSYEQYF.

This chain links TRBV7-9 with TRBJ1-1, with TRBD1 matching 7 bases. This CDR3 is built from 14 residues. Germline V lookup: CDR1 SEHNR, CDR2 FQNEAQ (reference sequence). The V gene end was trimmed by 3 bases and the J gene end by 5 bases; junction bases not matched to a gene: 6. In DNA form, the CDR3 reads TGTGCCAGCAGCTTTGCAGGGGGAAGGACTGAAGCTTTCTTT. It specifies CASSFAGGRTEAFF.

This sequence joins TRBV29-1 and TRBJ2-3; 9 bases map to TRBD2. With V trimmed by 7 bases and J by 2 bases, 7 bases remained unmatched. The CDR3 length is 14 residues. Germline lookup yields CDR1 SQVTM and CDR2 ANQGSEA. The CDR3 is CSASGVGYTDTQYF. DNA for the CDR3: TGCAGCGCTAGCGGGGTAGGATACACAGATACGCAGTATTTT.

This clone was observed a single time. The gene calls are TRBV30 and TRBJ1-2, with 7 positions matching TRBD1. J was trimmed by 3 bases and V by 4 bases; bases with no gene match: 8. Germline assignment: CDR1 GTSNPN and CDR2 SVGIG (reference sequence). This CDR3 contains 14 residues. Written as DNA, the CDR3 is TGTGCCTGGACCGAGACAGGGTCCCACTATGGCTACACCTTC. This gives the protein CAWTETGSHYGYTF.

The CDR3 nucleotides read TGTGCCAGCTCACCAACAGGGTTAGATACGCAGTATTTT. Protein sequence: CASSPTGLDTQYF. The chain joins TRBV18 to TRBJ2-3; maybe TRBD1 (6 bases). V lost 2 bases, J lost 5 bases, and 8 bases lay in between. Per the germline V gene, CDR1 is KGHSH and CDR2 is LQKENI. The CDR3 spans 13 residues.

The CDR3 sequence: CASSQVSNNEQYF. The CDR3 coding sequence is TGTGCCAGCAGCCAAGTTTCTAATAACGAGCAGTACTTC. The chain links TRBV3-1 (or the pseudogene TRBV3-2) to TRBJ2-7; D remains ambiguous. The V gene lost 1 base and the J gene lost 5 bases, with 9 bases spanning the gap. The CDR3 spans 13 residues. Looked up from germline, CDR1 is LGHDT and CDR2 is YNNKEL (reference sequence).

The chain combines TRBV5-4 with TRBJ1-6; the D gene is possibly TRBD1 (6 bases). From germline, CDR1 is SGHNT and CDR2 YYREEE (reference sequence). Trimming stripped 0 bases from V and 9 bases from J, with 13 bases between. The CDR3 totals 15 residues. Written as DNA, the CDR3 is TGTGCCAGCAGCTTGGGCGCAGGGGCTAGTTCACCCCTCCACTTT. As protein: CASSLGAGASSPLHF.

The chain employs TRBV24-1 and TRBJ1-5, with TRBD1 matching 9 bases. V lost 5 bases, J lost 5 bases, and 0 bases stayed unmatched. Germline values: CDR1 KGHDR, CDR2 SFDVKD. This CDR3 is 13 amino acids long. The CDR3 nucleotides are TGTGCCACCAGTGGACAGGGGGATCAGCCCCAGCATTTT. Translating it yields CATSGQGDQPQHF.

The chain carries TRBV19 and TRBJ2-3, with 11 bases identical to TRBD2. CDR1 is LNHDA and CDR2 is SQIVND in the germline V gene (reference sequence). V shed 6 bases, J shed 8 bases, and the junction held 7 bases outside the gene matches. This CDR3 contains 14 residues. The CDR3, as DNA: TGTGCCAGTAGCGAACTAGCGGGAGAGGGTACGCAGTATTTT. As protein: CASSELAGEGTQYF.

This chain connects TRBV30 to TRBJ2-7; perhaps TRBD1 as D (6 bases). Germline-derived CDR1 and CDR2 are GTSNPN and SVGIG (reference sequence). The CDR3 spans 13 residues. The V gene lost 0 bases and the J gene lost 6 bases, with 12 bases spanning the gap. This CDR3 is CAWSVGDNAEQYF. The CDR3 coding sequence is TGTGCCTGGAGTGTAGGGGACAATGCCGAGCAGTACTTC.

V and J are TRBV4-1 and TRBJ2-7, with D perhaps TRBD2 (6 bases). CDR3 size: 16 residues. The germline gives CDR1 MGHRA, CDR2 YSYEKL. Trimming cost V 0 bases and J 0 bases, with 12 bases left between them. CDR3 sequence: CASSQDRTGVSYEQYF. DNA of the CDR3: TGCGCCAGCAGCCAAGACAGGACGGGAGTCTCCTACGAGCAGTACTTC.

This rearrangement joins TRBV27 to TRBJ1-3; 7 bases match TRBD1. This CDR3 spans 16 amino acids. Germline V CDR1 and CDR2: MNHEY, SMNVEV (reference sequence). The ends lost 5 bases at V and 2 bases at J; junction bases unmatched: 9. This chain's CDR3 is CASSLTGVGPGNTIYF. Written as DNA, the CDR3 is TGTGCCAGCAGTCTAACAGGGGTTGGACCTGGAAACACCATATATTTT.